These T cell receptor beta chains were read from a single sample in a study of spatial heterogeneity in lung cancer. Each CDR3 protein is one row after TCRdb ran MiXCR on the 5' RACE reads. This sample has more than 25,000 distinct CDR3 sequences, with 5.5% to 7% found just once. Source: PBMCs, taken at follow-up. These TCRs come from a male donor with early-stage non-small cell lung cancer. Each CDR3 is given without its conserved first and last residue. The size of a clone is reported for some rows only, either as once, few or many, or as a class for expanded clones.

>TRBJ2-1|TRBV5-4|many
ASSFRDSFIPEQF
>TRBJ2-1|TRBV11-2|many
ASRQGSNEQF
>TRBJ2-6|TRBV24-1|few
ATSAQRSSGANVLT
>TRBJ2-3|TRBV12-3/TRBV12-4|many
ASSRNPDTQY
>TRBJ1-5|TRBV19|many
ASSMGDRVNQPQH
>TRBJ1-1|TRBV7-2|many
ASSSSTGTLAF
>TRBJ2-7|TRBV25-1|many
ASSEYGTSGGGYEQY
>TRBJ1-1|TRBV29-1|many
SVETGERRAF
>TRBJ1-1|TRBV7-9|many
ASSNRGPSEAF
>TRBJ1-5|TRBV2|NA
ASRTGGYQPQH
>TRBJ1-1|TRBV11-2|many
ASSTRAVNTEAF
>TRBJ1-1|TRBV28|many
ASSLANMNTEAF
>TRBJ1-2|TRBV20-1|few
SARGGSFYGYT
>TRBJ1-1|TRBV7-3|many
ASSLTQAEGAF
>TRBJ1-3|TRBV20-1|many
SAVSGQGNSGNTIY
>TRBJ2-6|TRBV24-1|many
ATSGDRVPGANVLT
>TRBJ2-7|TRBV6-5|NA
ASSYRRSQGYEQY
>TRBJ1-2|TRBV11-2|medium-sized
ASSSNYGYT
>TRBJ1-5|TRBV7-2|many
ASSPVDSIYSNQPQH
>TRBJ2-1|TRBV5-1|few
ASSFSTSGGYNEQF
>TRBJ2-5|TRBV27|many
ASSLSRLAHRRETQY
>TRBJ2-3|TRBV7-6|many
ASSPRRVAGDTQY
>TRBJ1-5|TRBV6-1|few
ASSERVTASNQPQH
>TRBJ2-3|TRBV12-3/TRBV12-4|many
ASSLARVAGGSTDTQY
>TRBJ2-5|TRBV10-3|few
AISAGTGGQETQY
>TRBJ1-5|TRBV30|few
AWSVDSNQPQH
>TRBJ2-2|TRBV19|NA
ATRRGQGGELF
>TRBJ1-1|TRBV11-3|medium-sized
ASSFRQGNTEAF
>TRBJ1-2|TRBV2|NA
ASTPSGGYT
>TRBJ1-6|TRBV4-2|many
ASSLGRDHNSPLH
>TRBJ2-1|TRBV6-2/TRBV6-3|few
ASSRGLSPFIDNEQF
>TRBJ1-1|TRBV7-2|few
ASSPRQGWKNTEAF
>TRBJ1-6|TRBV9|few
ASSVKGENSPLH
>TRBJ2-7|TRBV6-5|many
ASSYSRLPSYEQY
>TRBJ2-3|TRBV20-1|many
SARVSRVTDTQY
>TRBJ2-3|TRBV7-2|many
ASSLGLAADTQY
>TRBJ2-7|TRBV9|medium-sized
ASSPHEGISYEQY
>TRBJ2-2|TRBV5-1|many
ASSPQGSGELF
>TRBJ2-1|TRBV11-2|many
ASSLEPSWYNEQF
>TRBJ2-1|TRBV11-3|many
ASSGTVGEQF
>TRBJ1-1|TRBV7-9|many
ASSLGGTGGKPEAF
>TRBJ2-3|TRBV6-2/TRBV6-3|many
ASSSPGFQLQY